The subject of this entry is one T cell receptor (beta chain). Its antigen is still unknown. Trimming left V 0 bases short and J 8 bases short, with 13 bases between. CDR1 MNHEY and CDR2 SVGAGI come from the germline V gene. The CDR3 loop spans 15 amino acids. Generated by immunoSEQ multiplex PCR, the TCRdb table keeps only in-frame clones and is missing some. Among around 150,000 clones listed, 90% were seen once. The sample belongs to a study of OX40 agonist ivuxolimab in advanced cancers. Study in general: It was permissible to have had prior anti-PD-1, anti-PD-L1 or anti-CTLA-4 therapy, and about 40% had some. Overall study findings and caveats: Doses of 0.1 to 3.0 mg/kg were accompanied by clonal expansion of CD4+ and CD8+ blood T cells by week 6. Determination of antigen specificity was not performed for the expanded peripheral T cells.

Material: CD4+ or CD8+ T cells sorted from blood, obtained in a trial of the OX40 agonist ivuxolimab. This receptor was identified in an adult with an advanced solid tumor such as melanoma, head and neck, liver or kidney cancer. V gene TRBV6-5 combines with J gene TRBJ1-4; no clear D gene. The CDR3: CASSYSPGSEEKLFF. CDR3 bases: TGTGCCAGCAGTTACTCGCCCGGGAGTGAGGAAAAACTGTTTTTT.